The entry below describes one T cell receptor beta chain. The antigen is undetermined. The sample holds other DNA sequences that translate to the same CDR3. Germline V gene data show CDR1 as SGHRS and CDR2 as YFSETQ. The CDR3 covers 14 residues. J lost 4 bases, V lost 0 bases, and 3 bases had no gene match. Naive CD8 cells comprised CD45RO-negative, CCR7-positively selected cells, excluding terminally differentiated effector memory CD45RA+ cells. The study enrolled healthy HIV-negative adults without recent acute infections or vaccinations as donors. The source of the sample is a study of shared clonotypes between healthy human individuals. The study, taken as a whole, reports: Limited genetic and exposure-history diversity came from having few donors.

Each sorted subset replicate got 200 ng genomic DNA, 25,000 to 35,000 genomes. Data came from immunoSEQ multiplex PCR; TCRdb stores just in-frame clones and leaves some out. The sample holds some 1,900,000 clones; 85% to 95% are singletons and the top ten take roughly 1.2%. The chain uses TRBV5-1 and TRBJ1-2; 7 nucleotides align to TRBD1. The sequencing input was naive CD8+ T cells sorted from blood. This clonotype originated in a man aged 18 to 30 in good health. The CDR3 here is CASSLGDSSYGYTF. The CDR3 coding sequence is TGCGCCAGCAGCTTGGGGGACAGTAGCTATGGCTACACCTTC.